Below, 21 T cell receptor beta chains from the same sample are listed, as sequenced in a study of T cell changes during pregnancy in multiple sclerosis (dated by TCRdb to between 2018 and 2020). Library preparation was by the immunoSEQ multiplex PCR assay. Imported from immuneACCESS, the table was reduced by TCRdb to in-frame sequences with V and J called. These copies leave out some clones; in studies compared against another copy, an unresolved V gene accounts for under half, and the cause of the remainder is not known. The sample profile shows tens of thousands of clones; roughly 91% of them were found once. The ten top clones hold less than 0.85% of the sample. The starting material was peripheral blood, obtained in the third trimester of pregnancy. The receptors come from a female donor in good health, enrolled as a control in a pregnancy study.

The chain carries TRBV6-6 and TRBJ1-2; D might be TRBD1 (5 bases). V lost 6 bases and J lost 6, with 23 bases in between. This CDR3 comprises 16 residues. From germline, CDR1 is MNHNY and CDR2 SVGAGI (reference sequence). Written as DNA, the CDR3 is TGTGCCAGCAGGCCCCGGGCGGGGACCTCGCTCGATGGCTACACCTTC. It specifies CASRPRAGTSLDGYTF.

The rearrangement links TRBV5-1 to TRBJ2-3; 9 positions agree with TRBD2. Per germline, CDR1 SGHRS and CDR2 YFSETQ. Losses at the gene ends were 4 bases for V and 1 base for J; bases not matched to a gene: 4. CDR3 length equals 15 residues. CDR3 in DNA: TGCGCCAGCAGCGCATTAGCGGGGGGCACAGATACGCAGTATTTT. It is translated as CASSALAGGTDTQYF.

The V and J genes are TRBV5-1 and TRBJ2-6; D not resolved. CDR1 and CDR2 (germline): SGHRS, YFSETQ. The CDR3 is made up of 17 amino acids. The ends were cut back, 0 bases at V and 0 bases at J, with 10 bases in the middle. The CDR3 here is CASSLARQSSGANVLTF. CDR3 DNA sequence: TGCGCCAGCAGCTTGGCGCGACAAAGCTCTGGGGCCAACGTCCTGACTTTC.

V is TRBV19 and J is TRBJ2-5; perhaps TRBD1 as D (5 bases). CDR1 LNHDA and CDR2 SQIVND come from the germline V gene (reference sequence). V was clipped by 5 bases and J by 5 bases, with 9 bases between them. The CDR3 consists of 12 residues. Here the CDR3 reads CASSARQETQYF. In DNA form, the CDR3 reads TGTGCCAGTAGTGCCAGACAGGAGACCCAGTACTTC.

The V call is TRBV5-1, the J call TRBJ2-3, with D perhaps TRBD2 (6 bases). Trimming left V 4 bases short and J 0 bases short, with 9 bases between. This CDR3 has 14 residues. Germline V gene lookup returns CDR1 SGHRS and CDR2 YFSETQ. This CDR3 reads CASSLGRSTDTQYF. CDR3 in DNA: TGCGCCAGCAGCCTGGGGAGGAGCACAGATACGCAGTATTTT.

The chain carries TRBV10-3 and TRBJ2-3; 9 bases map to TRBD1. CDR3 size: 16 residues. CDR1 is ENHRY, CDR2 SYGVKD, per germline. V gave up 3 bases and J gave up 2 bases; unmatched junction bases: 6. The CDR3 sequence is CAISERDRDITDTQYF. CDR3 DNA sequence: TGTGCCATCAGTGAACGGGACAGGGATATCACAGATACGCAGTATTTT.

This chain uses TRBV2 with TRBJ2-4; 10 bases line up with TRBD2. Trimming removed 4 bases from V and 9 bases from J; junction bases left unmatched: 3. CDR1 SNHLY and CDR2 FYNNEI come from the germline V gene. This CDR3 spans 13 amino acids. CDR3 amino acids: CASSVASGGIQYF. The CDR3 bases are TGTGCCAGCAGTGTAGCTAGCGGGGGCATTCAGTACTTC. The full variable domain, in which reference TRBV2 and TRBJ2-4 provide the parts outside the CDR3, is EPEVTQTPSHQVTQMGQEVILRCVPISNHLYFYWYRQILGQKVEFLVSFYNNEISEKSEIFDDQFSVERPDGSNFTLKIRSTKLEDSAMYFCASSVASGGIQYFGAGTRLSVL.

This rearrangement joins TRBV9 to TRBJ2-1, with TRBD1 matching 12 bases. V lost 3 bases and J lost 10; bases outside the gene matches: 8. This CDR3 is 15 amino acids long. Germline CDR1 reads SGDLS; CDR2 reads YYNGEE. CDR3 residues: CASSAGQGASKEQFF. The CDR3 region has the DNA TGTGCCAGCAGCGCGGGACAGGGGGCATCAAAGGAGCAGTTCTTC.

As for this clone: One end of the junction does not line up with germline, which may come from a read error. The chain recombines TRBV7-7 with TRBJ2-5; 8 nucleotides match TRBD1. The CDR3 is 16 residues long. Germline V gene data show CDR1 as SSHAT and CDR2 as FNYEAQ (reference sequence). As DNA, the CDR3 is TGTGCTAGCAGCTTTCGGGCAGGGGGCCAAAGAGAGACCCAGTACTTC. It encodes CASSFRAGGQRETQYF.

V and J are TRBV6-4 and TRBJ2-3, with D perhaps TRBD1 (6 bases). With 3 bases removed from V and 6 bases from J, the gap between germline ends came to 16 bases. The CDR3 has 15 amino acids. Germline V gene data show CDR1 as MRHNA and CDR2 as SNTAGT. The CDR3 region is CASSEGQGPQDTQYF. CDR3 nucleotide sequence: TGTGCCAGCAGTGAAGGTCAGGGGCCCCAGGATACGCAGTATTTT.

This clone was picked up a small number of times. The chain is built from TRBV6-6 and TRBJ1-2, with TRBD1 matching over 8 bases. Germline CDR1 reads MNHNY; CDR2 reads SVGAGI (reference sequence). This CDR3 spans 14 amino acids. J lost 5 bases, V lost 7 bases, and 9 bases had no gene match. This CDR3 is CASILTGGAYGYTF. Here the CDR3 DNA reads TGTGCCAGCATCCTCACAGGGGGGGCATATGGCTACACCTTC.

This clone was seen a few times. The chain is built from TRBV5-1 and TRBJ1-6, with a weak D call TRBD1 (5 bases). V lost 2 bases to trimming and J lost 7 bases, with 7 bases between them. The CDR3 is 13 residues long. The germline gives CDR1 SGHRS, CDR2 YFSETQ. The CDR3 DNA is TGCGCCAGCAGCTTACAGGAAAATTCACCCCTCCACTTT. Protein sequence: CASSLQENSPLHF.

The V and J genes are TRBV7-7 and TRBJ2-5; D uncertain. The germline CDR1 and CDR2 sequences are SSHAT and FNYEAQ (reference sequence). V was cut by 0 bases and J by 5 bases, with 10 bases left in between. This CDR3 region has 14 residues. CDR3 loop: CASSLAGPRETQYF. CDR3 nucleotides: TGTGCCAGCAGCTTAGCGGGCCCACGGGAGACCCAGTACTTC.

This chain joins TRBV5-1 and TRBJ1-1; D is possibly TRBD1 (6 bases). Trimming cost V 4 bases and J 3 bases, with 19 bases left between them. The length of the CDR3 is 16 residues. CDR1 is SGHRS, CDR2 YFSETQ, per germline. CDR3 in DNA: TGCGCCAGCAGCCCGGCGACCAGGGGTGCGGACACTGAAGCTTTCTTT. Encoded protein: CASSPATRGADTEAFF.

The CDR3 protein is CASSPGQGTTEAFF. The CDR3 DNA sequence: TGTGCCAGTAGCCCGGGACAGGGGACCACTGAAGCTTTCTTT. J is TRBJ1-1 and V is TRBV19; the match to TRBD1 covers 10 bases. Trimming removed 6 bases from V and 4 bases from J; junction bases left unmatched: 5. This CDR3 region has 14 residues. CDR1 is LNHDA and CDR2 is SQIVND in the germline V gene (reference sequence).

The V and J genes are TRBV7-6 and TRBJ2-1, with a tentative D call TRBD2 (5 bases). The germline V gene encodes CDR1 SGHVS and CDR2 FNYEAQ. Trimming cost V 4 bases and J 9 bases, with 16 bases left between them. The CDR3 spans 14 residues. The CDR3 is CASSSQTKTGEQFF. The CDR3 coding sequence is TGTGCCAGCAGCTCCCAGACTAAGACTGGTGAGCAGTTCTTC.

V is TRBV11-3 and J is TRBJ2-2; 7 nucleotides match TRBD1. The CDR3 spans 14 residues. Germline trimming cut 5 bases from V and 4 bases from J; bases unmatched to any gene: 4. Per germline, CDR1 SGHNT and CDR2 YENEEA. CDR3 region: CASSPGQTTGELFF. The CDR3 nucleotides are TGTGCCAGCAGCCCGGGACAGACCACCGGGGAGCTGTTTTTT.

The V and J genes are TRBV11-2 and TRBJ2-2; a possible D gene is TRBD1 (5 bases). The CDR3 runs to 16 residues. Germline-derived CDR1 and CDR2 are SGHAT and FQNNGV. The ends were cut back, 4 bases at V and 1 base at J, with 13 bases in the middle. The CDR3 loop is CASSSSTDRNTGELFF. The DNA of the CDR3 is TGTGCCAGCAGCTCGTCGACAGACCGGAACACCGGGGAGCTGTTTTTT. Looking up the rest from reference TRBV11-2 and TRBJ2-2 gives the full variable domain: EAGVAQSPRYKIIEKRQSVAFWCNPISGHATLYWYQQILGQGPKLLIQFQNNGVVDDSQLPKDRFSAERLKGVDSTLKIQPAKLEDSAVYLCASSSSTDRNTGELFFGEGSRLTVL.

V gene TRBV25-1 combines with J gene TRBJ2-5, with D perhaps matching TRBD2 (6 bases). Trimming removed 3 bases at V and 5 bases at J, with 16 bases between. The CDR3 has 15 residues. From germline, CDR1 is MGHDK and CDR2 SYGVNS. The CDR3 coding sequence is TGTGCCAGCAGTGAGACCGGAGGGGCCGGGGAGACCCAGTACTTC. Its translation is CASSETGGAGETQYF.

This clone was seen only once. CDR3 sequence: CASSFTGRNQPQHF. The DNA for the CDR3 is TGTGCCAGCAGCTTCACAGGGCGCAATCAGCCCCAGCATTTT. This chain joins TRBV7-9 and TRBJ1-5; the D gene is possibly TRBD1 (6 bases). Germline V gives CDR1 SEHNR, CDR2 FQNEAQ (reference sequence). The V end was cut by 3 bases, the J end by 2 bases, with 8 bases between. This CDR3 has 14 amino acids.

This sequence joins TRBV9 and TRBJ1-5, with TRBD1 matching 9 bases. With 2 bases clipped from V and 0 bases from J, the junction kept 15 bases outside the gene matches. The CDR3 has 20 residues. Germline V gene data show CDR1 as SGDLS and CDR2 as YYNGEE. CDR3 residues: CASSVLDSGQGVYSNQPQHF. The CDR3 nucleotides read TGTGCCAGCAGCGTTCTTGATTCGGGACAGGGCGTCTATAGCAATCAGCCCCAGCATTTT.